This section outlines one T cell receptor (beta chain) sequence together with its context. What antigen it recognizes has not been identified. No base qualities exist here, and no much larger clone lies one base off it. These data come from a study of T cell repertoires in cytomegalovirus infection (dated by TCRdb to between 2017 and 2020). About the investigation overall: Donor HLA type was relevant to the analysis, as public TCR beta signatures indicated carriage of CMV infection together with the matching HLA type.

The data were produced on an Illumina HiSeq 1500. TCRdb trimmed public reads at Q25 via fastp, called clones via MiXCR and kept in-frame beta chains. Duplicate CDR3 protein sequences are folded into a single record with the most common DNA and genes. This sample holds 270,000 or so distinct CDR3 sequences; approximately 17% were observed only once. The ten largest clones represent approximately 44% of the sample. The paper's findings and limits, for the study overall: Cumulative frequency of public TCR beta family members discriminated carriers of CMV infection plus the relevant HLA type in this cohort and an independent approximately 350-donor cohort. The ex vivo response was dominated by HLA-C-restricted CMV-specific TCR beta clonotypes, and the single most frequent clonotype in two of eight donors was supplied by these HLA-C-restricted clonotypes.

Sequencing was carried out using CD8+ T cells from PBMCs. The origin of this receptor is a human donor in good health (CMV status not recorded). Some clones in this sample may be carry-over from other donors' samples.

At the DNA level, the sequence is TGTGCCAGCAGCGTCGGGACAGTTTTTAATGAAAAACTGTTTTTT. Its protein product is CASSVGTVFNEKLFF. The chain couples TRBV7-6 to TRBJ1-4; the central 7 bases match TRBD1. The germline V gene yields SGHVS for CDR1 and FNYEAQ for CDR2. The CDR3 numbers 15 residues from cysteine through phenylalanine. The CDR3 DNA has 45 bases and is translated from base 1. Germline trimming amounts to 5 bases on V and 4 bases on J, with 7 as the count of junction bases outside the gene matches.